This T cell receptor (beta chain) emerged from a study of blood T cells in healthy people across ages. They isolated at least 6.5 million PBMCs from each sample. The CDR3 spans 14 residues. V lost 3 bases and J 2 bases, leaving 10 bases between the germline ends. This clonotype has just a few counts. For the second PCR, which ran for about 7 to 11 cycles, a sample-barcoded 5' primer and a J-beta primer mix were used. Tagging of each cDNA molecule was performed by a template-switch adaptor with 12 random nucleotides. TCRdb reprocessed the 5' RACE reads with MiXCR, giving one entry per CDR3 protein. The sample consists of more than 1.4 million distinct CDR3 sequences, roughly 40% of them appearing once.

V usage is TRBV12-3 or TRBV12-4 and J usage is TRBJ1-1; D unresolved. The material sequenced was blood. The TCR was taken from a woman aged 18-29 years in good health. DNA for the CDR3: TGTGCCAGCAGTTTTTCTCATTTTAACACTGAAGCTTTCTTT. This codes for CASSFSHFNTEAFF.